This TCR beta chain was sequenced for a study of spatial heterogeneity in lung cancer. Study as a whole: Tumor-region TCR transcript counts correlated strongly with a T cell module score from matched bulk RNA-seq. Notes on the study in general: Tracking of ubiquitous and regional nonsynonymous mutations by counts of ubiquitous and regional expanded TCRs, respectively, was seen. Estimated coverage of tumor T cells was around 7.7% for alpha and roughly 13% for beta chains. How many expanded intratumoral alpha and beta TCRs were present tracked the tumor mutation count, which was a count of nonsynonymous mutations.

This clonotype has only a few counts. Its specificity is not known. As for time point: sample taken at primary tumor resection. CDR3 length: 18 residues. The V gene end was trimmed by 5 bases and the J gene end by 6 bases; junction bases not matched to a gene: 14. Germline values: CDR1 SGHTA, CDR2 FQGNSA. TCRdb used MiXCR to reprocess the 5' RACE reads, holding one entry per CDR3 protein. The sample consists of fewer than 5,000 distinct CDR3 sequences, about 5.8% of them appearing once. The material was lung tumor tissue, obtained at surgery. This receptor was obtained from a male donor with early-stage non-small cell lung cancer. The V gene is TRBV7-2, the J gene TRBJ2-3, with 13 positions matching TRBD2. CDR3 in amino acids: CASSPETSGGSRPDTQYF. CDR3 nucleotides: TGTGCCAGCAGCCCGGAGACTAGCGGGGGGTCGCGTCCGGATACGCAGTATTTT. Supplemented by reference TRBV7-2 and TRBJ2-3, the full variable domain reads GAGVSQSPSNKVTEKGKDVELRCDPISGHTALYWYRQSLGQGLEFLIYFQGNSAPDKSGLPSDRFSAERTGGSVSTLTIQRTQQEDSAVYLCASSPETSGGSRPDTQYFGPGTRLTVL.